There are a few counts of the clone carrying this T cell receptor beta chain. This entry is derived from a study of T-cell memory formation after mild COVID-19. V was pared by 2 bases and J by 0 bases, with 9 bases between. Germline CDR1 is SGHTA and CDR2 is FQGNSA. The length of the CDR3 is 15 residues. TCRdb passed the 5' RACE reads through MiXCR, listing each CDR3 protein once. This repertoire shows about half a million distinct CDR3 sequences, 15% to 20% found once; its top ten account for roughly an eighth. The TCR sequence derives from an adult woman who had mild COVID-19 (a few samples of this study predate the infection). Cell type and time point are not known. V and J are TRBV7-2 and TRBJ2-3; D not resolved. The sequenced sample consisted of PBMCs or a T cell subset sorted from them (not recorded which). As DNA, the CDR3 is TGTGCCAGCAGCTTAATGCTGCGGAGCACAGATACGCAGTATTTT. This translates into CASSLMLRSTDTQYF.